The 3 T cell receptor beta chains below all came from one sample that was sequenced in a study of OX40 agonist ivuxolimab in advanced cancers. Assay used: immunoSEQ multiplex PCR; TCRdb lists only in-frame clones, some missing. The sample lists some 26,000 clones, about 80% seen once, with around 24% in the top ten. Sample: CD4+ or CD8+ T cells sorted from blood, taken in a trial of the OX40 agonist ivuxolimab. Receptors originate from an adult with an advanced solid tumor such as melanoma, head and neck, liver or kidney cancer.

This rearrangement joins TRBV6-5 to TRBJ2-3; TRBD2 agrees at 10 bases. The J segment lost 5 bases and the V segment lost 1 base, leaving 6 bases of the junction unmatched. Germline V gives CDR1 MNHEY, CDR2 SVGAGI. The CDR3 is 16 residues long. The CDR3 sequence: CASSYFQRGGQDTQYF. CDR3 DNA sequence: TGTGCCAGCAGTTACTTCCAGCGGGGGGGCCAAGATACGCAGTATTTT.

By sample share, this clone is large (0.1 to 1%). The chain employs TRBV4-2 and TRBJ2-1; possible D gene TRBD2, 6 bases. Per germline, CDR1 LGHNA and CDR2 YNFKEQ. Trimming stripped 1 base from V and 6 bases from J, with 16 bases between. The CDR3 length is 16 residues. CDR3 nucleotides: TGTGCCAGCAGCCAAGGGGCAGTTTCGGGAGCCAATGAGCAGTTCTTC. Amino acids: CASSQGAVSGANEQFF.

The rearrangement joins TRBV20-1 to TRBJ2-1; no definite D call. CDR1 and CDR2 (germline): DFQATT, SNEGSKA (reference sequence). The CDR3 has 10 amino acids. V was shortened by 5 bases and J by 4 bases, with 3 bases between the two germline ends. CDR3 region: CSALYNEQFF. In nucleotides, the CDR3 is TGCAGTGCTCTATACAATGAGCAGTTCTTC.